The present TCR beta chain was sequenced within a study of T-cell reconstitution after alpha-beta-depleted transplantation in children. Study observations and caveats: There were reportedly several hundred expanded graft clones from which alpha-beta T cells came about two months after transplant. One year post-transplant, T-cell counts and diversity were largely derived from T cells produced anew. Some patients' high day-60 TCRbeta diversity was attributed to recipient cells surviving conditioning.

Germline CDR1 reads SGHRS; CDR2 reads YFSETQ. J was trimmed by 3 bases and V by 0 bases; bases with no gene match: 1. CDR3 length: 15 amino acids. Unique molecular identifiers were used to barcode this TCRbeta library. TCRdb passed the PCR reads through MiXCR, listing each CDR3 protein once. Here the sample spans some 840,000 distinct CDR3 sequences, around 15% being singletons. This clonotype has a count of ten or more. Antigen unknown. This sample comprised PBMCs, mostly from graft donor cells, obtained 360 days after TCRalphabeta/CD19-depleted stem cell transplant. V usage is TRBV5-1 and J usage is TRBJ2-7; 12 nucleotides agree with TRBD2. This receptor was obtained from a male patient under 18 who had a stem cell transplant for acute lymphoblastic leukemia, so the T cells may come from the graft donor. The CDR3 protein is CASSLGTSGDYEQYF. The CDR3 nucleotides read TGCGCCAGCAGCTTGGGGACTAGCGGGGACTACGAGCAGTACTTC.